The 17 T cell receptor beta chains in this list originate from one sample, sequenced in a study of beta chain features in type 1 diabetes. Investigators reverse transcribed all isolated RNA, so they sequenced expressed TCRB transcripts. Repertoires were generated with immunoSEQ multiplex PCR, while TCRdb's copy carries only in-frame clones and drops some. The sample lists 150,000 or so clones, 9.5% to 10% occurring once. The sequenced sample was central memory CD4+ T cells from blood. These receptors were collected from a woman in her forties in good health.

The chain is built from TRBV25-1 and TRBJ1-4, with TRBD1 matching 9 bases. V shed 3 bases and J 7 bases; nucleotides not matched to a gene: 3. This CDR3 has 14 amino acids. Germline CDR1 MGHDK, CDR2 SYGVNS. The CDR3 DNA reads TGTGCCAGCAGTGAGACAGGGGGGCGTGAAAAACTGTTTTTT. Translation gives CASSETGGREKLFF.

This clone was seen a handful of times. This chain links TRBV5-1 with TRBJ2-3, with 8 bases identical to TRBD1. The CDR3 is 16 amino acids. Germline V gene lookup returns CDR1 SGHRS and CDR2 YFSETQ. V shed 1 base, J shed 6 bases, and the junction held 10 bases outside the gene matches. CDR3 bases: TGCGCCAGCAGCTTGTATGGACAGGGTTCAGGGGATACGCAGTATTTT. Its translation is CASSLYGQGSGDTQYF.

The chain employs TRBV6-5 and TRBJ2-7; D perhaps matches TRBD1 (6 bases). V was clipped by 6 bases and J by 6 bases, with 18 bases between them. Germline-derived CDR1 and CDR2 are MNHEY and SVGAGI. The CDR3 has 14 residues. CDR3 protein: CASRPPGQSAEQYF. In DNA form, the CDR3 reads TGTGCCAGCAGGCCACCGGGACAATCGGCCGAGCAGTACTTC.

In this sample, this clone turned up a few times. The chain couples TRBV2 to TRBJ2-6; 9 bases line up with TRBD1. From germline, CDR1 is SNHLY and CDR2 FYNNEI. After removal of 10 bases from V and 1 base from J, the junction contained 5 bases not matched to a gene. CDR3 size: 15 residues. The CDR3 here is CATSGTGSGANVLTF. The DNA for the CDR3 is TGTGCCACAAGCGGGACAGGGTCTGGGGCCAACGTCCTGACTTTC.

The chain is built from TRBV5-5 and TRBJ2-5, with a tentative D call TRBD1 (5 bases). This CDR3 has 17 residues. The V end was cut by 4 bases, the J end by 0 bases, with 19 bases between. Germline CDR1 reads SGHKS; CDR2 reads YYEKEE (reference sequence). The CDR3 loop is CASSGFSWGTNQETQYF. The CDR3 DNA sequence: TGTGCCAGCAGCGGATTCTCTTGGGGCACAAACCAAGAGACCCAGTACTTC.

This clone was seen a handful of times. The chain has TRBV6-6 and TRBJ2-1; D perhaps matches TRBD2 (5 bases). CDR1 is MNHNY and CDR2 is SVGAGI in the germline V gene (reference sequence). Trimming cost V 2 bases and J 7 bases, with 6 bases left between them. The CDR3 is 12 residues long. The CDR3 coding sequence is TGTGCCAGCAGTTACGAGGGAAATGAGCAGTTCTTC. Its translation is CASSYEGNEQFF.

The chain employs TRBV2 and TRBJ2-1, with 9 bases lining up with TRBD2. Germline CDR1 SNHLY, CDR2 FYNNEI. The CDR3 has 16 amino acids. V dropped 4 bases and J dropped 6; count of bases not matched to a gene: 10. The CDR3 region is CASSGAGLASGNEQFF. As DNA, the CDR3 is TGTGCCAGCAGTGGGGCCGGACTAGCGTCCGGCAATGAGCAGTTCTTC. The full variable domain, its missing parts supplied by reference TRBV2 and TRBJ2-1, is EPEVTQTPSHQVTQMGQEVILRCVPISNHLYFYWYRQILGQKVEFLVSFYNNEISEKSEIFDDQFSVERPDGSNFTLKIRSTKLEDSAMYFCASSGAGLASGNEQFFGPGTRLTVL.

There are a few counts of this clone. V gene TRBV19 combines with J gene TRBJ2-3, with a tentative D call TRBD2 (7 bases). Trimming left V 4 bases short and J 3 bases short, with 14 bases between. Per the germline V gene, CDR1 is LNHDA and CDR2 is SQIVND (reference sequence). This CDR3 comprises 15 residues. CDR3 sequence: CASSTVGGPTDTQYF. The DNA of the CDR3 is TGTGCCAGTAGTACGGTGGGGGGGCCGACAGATACGCAGTATTTT.

This chain links TRBV6-5 with TRBJ2-3; tentatively, D is TRBD1 (5 bases). V was trimmed by 6 bases and J by 2 bases, leaving 15 bases between them. Germline loops: CDR1 MNHEY, CDR2 SVGAGI. The CDR3 is made up of 15 amino acids. Written as DNA, the CDR3 is TGTGCCAGCAGCCCCGACCAGGGCGTCACAGATACGCAGTATTTT. Translated, it gives CASSPDQGVTDTQYF.

The chain links TRBV5-1 to TRBJ2-3; the match to TRBD2 covers 7 bases. Germline loops: CDR1 SGHRS, CDR2 YFSETQ. The J segment lost 4 bases and the V segment lost 0 bases, leaving 2 bases of the junction unmatched. The CDR3 has 14 residues. DNA for the CDR3: TGCGCCAGCAGCTTGGGCAGCGGGGCAGATACGCAGTATTTT. Amino acids: CASSLGSGADTQYF.

About this clone itself: This sample also contains other DNA sequences that code for the same CDR3. The chain uses TRBV7-2 and TRBJ2-2, with a tentative D call TRBD1 (5 bases). Trimming removed 1 base from V and 2 bases from J, with 8 bases in between. Germline V CDR1 and CDR2: SGHTA, FQGNSA. The CDR3 extends over 15 amino acids. The chain's CDR3 is CASSLDRSNTGELFF. Here the CDR3 DNA reads TGTGCCAGCAGCTTAGACAGGAGTAACACCGGGGAGCTGTTTTTT.

This clone was detected a few times. This chain joins TRBV5-4 and TRBJ2-1; D is possibly TRBD2 (5 bases). The CDR3 loop spans 11 amino acids. V was cut by 4 bases and J by 10 bases, with 9 bases left in between. Germline loops: CDR1 SGHNT, CDR2 YYREEE (reference sequence). Here the CDR3 DNA reads TGTGCCAGCAGCCCTAGGGAGGAGCAGTTCTTC. Encoded protein: CASSPREEQFF.

This chain links TRBV5-4 with TRBJ2-7; no clear D. Trimming took 4 bases from V and 1 from J, leaving 12 bases between them. Per germline, CDR1 SGHNT and CDR2 YYREEE (reference sequence). The CDR3 loop spans 14 amino acids. The CDR3 DNA reads as TGTGCCAGCAGCCCGAGAGGCCCATCCTACGAGCAGTACTTC. Its translation: CASSPRGPSYEQYF.

This chain links TRBV20-1 with TRBJ2-5; D possibly corresponds to TRBD2 (7 bases). Deletions cut 8 bases from V and 7 bases from J, with 14 bases between. This CDR3 spans 11 amino acids. Per germline, CDR1 DFQATT and CDR2 SNEGSKA (reference sequence). The CDR3 DNA reads as TGCAGTTGTGGGGCGGGGGCGACCCAGTACTTC. Encoded protein: CSCGAGATQYF.

The CDR3 loop reads CASSPPTTQYNEQFF. The CDR3 coding sequence is TGTGCCAGCAGTCCCCCGACTACGCAGTACAATGAGCAGTTCTTC. The V call is TRBV25-1, the J call TRBJ2-1; tentative D call: TRBD2 (5 bases). Trimming removed 5 bases at V and 4 bases at J, with 15 bases between. Germline CDR1 and CDR2: MGHDK and SYGVNS. The CDR3 covers 15 residues.

This clone came up a few times. The V call is TRBV5-1, the J call TRBJ1-1; D ambiguous. This CDR3 has 14 residues. Trimming pared 0 bases from V and 5 bases from J, leaving 11 bases between. CDR1 and CDR2 (germline): SGHRS, YFSETQ. CDR3 loop: CASSLGQRETEAFF. CDR3 coding DNA: TGCGCCAGCAGCTTGGGCCAGAGGGAGACTGAAGCTTTCTTT.

There are a few counts of this clone. The CDR3 DNA reads as TGTGCCAGCAGTTTAGAGGGGCGGGGGGGCCATAATGAGCAGTTCTTC. As protein: CASSLEGRGGHNEQFF. This chain joins TRBV27 and TRBJ2-1, with 9 bases lining up with TRBD2. The ends lost 2 bases at V and 7 bases at J; junction bases unmatched: 9. The CDR3 contains 16 residues. The germline V gene encodes CDR1 MNHEY and CDR2 SMNVEV (reference sequence).